This TCR beta chain was captured in a study of siplizumab effects on memory and regulatory T cells. About this clone: Its antigen is unknown.

Findings and limits, study-wide: Naive T cells seemed more diverse than memory cells; they also seemed major alloresponse contributors. On average, under 75% of mappable alloreactive CD4+ clones were Treg-derived under siplizumab, against 25% to 30% in controls.

The repertoire was sequenced with immunoSEQ multiplex PCR; TCRdb's copy has only in-frame clones and lacks some. The table lists about 64,000 clones, nearly 98% of them singletons. Sequenced: naive CD8+ T cells sorted from blood. The clonotype was recovered from a human donor in good health.

The CDR3 reads CASSEIYGYTF. CDR3 nucleotide sequence: TGTGCCAGCAGTGAGATCTATGGCTACACCTTC. This sequence joins TRBV2 and TRBJ1-2; D is unclear. Trimming removed 3 bases from V and 4 bases from J, with 3 bases in between. The germline CDR1 and CDR2 sequences are SNHLY and FYNNEI. This CDR3 region has 11 residues.